The 13 T cell receptor beta chains in this list originate from one sample, sequenced in a study of OX40 agonist ivuxolimab in advanced cancers. Data came from immunoSEQ multiplex PCR; TCRdb stores just in-frame clones and leaves some out. The table includes 65,000 to 90,000 clones, roughly 88% detected once. Sequenced here: CD4+ or CD8+ T cells sorted from blood, sampled in a trial of the OX40 agonist ivuxolimab. The receptors here all came from an adult with an advanced solid tumor such as melanoma, head and neck, liver or kidney cancer.

The chain recombines TRBV19 with TRBJ2-1; 7 nucleotides line up with TRBD2. Per germline, CDR1 LNHDA and CDR2 SQIVND (reference sequence). The CDR3 extends over 13 amino acids. After removal of 4 bases from V and 5 bases from J, the junction contained 2 bases not matched to a gene. The CDR3 DNA reads as TGTGCCAGTAGTACTAGCGGTAACAATGAGCAGTTCTTC. Amino acid sequence: CASSTSGNNEQFF.

In its sample, this clone was seen once. The rearrangement uses TRBV30 and TRBJ1-5; 9 bases match TRBD1. V lost 3 bases to trimming and J lost 7 bases; unmatched junction nucleotides: 7. Germline V gene sequence: CDR1 GTSNPN, CDR2 SVGIG (reference sequence). The CDR3 has 14 residues. CDR3 residues: CAWRGTGGGQPQHF. Here the CDR3 DNA reads TGTGCCTGGAGGGGTACAGGGGGCGGACAGCCCCAGCATTTT.

This clone has more than one count but fewer than ten. Written as DNA, the CDR3 is TGTGCCAGCAGCTTGTTCCCGGACTGGAAGGATACGCAGTATTTT. Its translation: CASSLFPDWKDTQYF. The chain combines TRBV7-9 with TRBJ2-3, with D possibly TRBD2 on 5 matching bases. The V end was cut by 3 bases, the J end by 6 bases, with 16 bases between. This CDR3 is built from 15 residues. Germline lookup yields CDR1 SEHNR and CDR2 FQNEAQ (reference sequence).

The chain joins TRBV5-1 to TRBJ1-1; D is ambiguous. The CDR3 covers 14 residues. CDR1 and CDR2 (germline): SGHRS, YFSETQ. The V end was cut by 6 bases, the J end by 1 base, with 13 bases between. CDR3 sequence reads: CASNIHGENTEAFF. Here the CDR3 DNA reads TGCGCCAGCAATATCCATGGGGAGAACACTGAAGCTTTCTTT.

This clone has a handful of counts. The chain uses TRBV25-1 and TRBJ2-7, with D maybe TRBD2 (5 bases). This CDR3 has 13 amino acids. The germline gives CDR1 MGHDK, CDR2 SYGVNS. V was trimmed by 4 bases and J by 1 base, leaving 8 bases between them. In DNA form, the CDR3 reads TGTGCCAGCAGTGCTCGAGGGTCCTACGAGCAGTACTTC. Protein sequence: CASSARGSYEQYF.

This chain links TRBV2 with TRBJ2-7; 8 nucleotides match TRBD1. Germline V lookup: CDR1 SNHLY, CDR2 FYNNEI. Trimming cost V 4 bases and J 4 bases; bases outside gene matches: 3. The CDR3 length is 13 residues. CDR3 in DNA: TGTGCCAGCAGTGTAACAGGGGGGTACGAGCAGTACTTC. Residues: CASSVTGGYEQYF.

Written as DNA, the CDR3 is TGTGCCAGCAGCCTAACGGGGCACGCGGCGTACAATGAGCAGTTCTTC. This encodes CASSLTGHAAYNEQFF. The chain joins TRBV7-8 to TRBJ2-1; perhaps D is TRBD1 or TRBD2 (5 bases each). Looked up from germline, CDR1 is SGHVS and CDR2 is FQNEAQ. The germline V and J ends were trimmed by 5 bases and 4 bases, with 18 bases remaining between them. CDR3 length: 16 amino acids.

This clone came up a few times. This chain joins TRBV20-1 and TRBJ2-1; D possibly corresponds to TRBD2 (5 bases). Trimming took off 3 bases at V and 9 bases at J, with 6 bases between the two ends. Germline V gene sequence: CDR1 DFQATT, CDR2 SNEGSKA (reference sequence). CDR3 length: 10 residues. The CDR3 spells CSASGSEQFF. The CDR3 DNA reads as TGCAGTGCTAGTGGGAGTGAGCAGTTCTTC.

This clone was picked up a small number of times. The chain uses TRBV5-6 and TRBJ1-2; 7 bases map to TRBD1. From germline, CDR1 is SGHDT and CDR2 YYEEEE. With 4 bases clipped from V and 4 bases from J, the junction kept 4 bases outside the gene matches. This CDR3 region has 13 residues. The CDR3 sequence: CASSRQGAYGYTF. CDR3 nucleotides: TGTGCCAGCAGCAGACAGGGCGCCTATGGCTACACCTTC.

The chain has TRBV19 and TRBJ2-3; D gene uncertain. The CDR3 covers 11 residues. V lost 6 bases, J lost 6 bases, and 7 bases lay in between. The germline V gene encodes CDR1 LNHDA and CDR2 SQIVND (reference sequence). CDR3 amino acids: CASRMGDTQYF. The CDR3 bases are TGTGCCAGTAGAATGGGGGATACGCAGTATTTT. The full variable domain, its missing parts supplied by reference TRBV19 and TRBJ2-3, is DGGITQSPKYLFRKEGQNVTLSCEQNLNHDAMYWYRQDPGQGLRLIYYSQIVNDFQKGDIAEGYSVSREKKESFPLTVTSAQKNPTAFYLCASRMGDTQYFGPGTRLTVL.

DNA for the CDR3: TGCGCCAGCAGCTTAGGAAAGGGGCTATCAAATTCACCCCTCCACTTT. This gives the protein CASSLGKGLSNSPLHF. J is TRBJ1-6 and V is TRBV5-1; D is perhaps TRBD1 (5 bases). CDR3 length: 16 residues. CDR1 SGHRS and CDR2 YFSETQ come from the germline V gene. Trimming cost V 2 bases and J 7 bases, with 16 bases left between them. The full variable domain, its missing parts supplied by reference TRBV5-1 and TRBJ1-6, is KAGVTQTPRYLIKTRGQQVTLSCSPISGHRSVSWYQQTPGQGLQFLFEYFSETQRNKGNFPGRFSGRQFSNSRSEMNVSTLELGDSALYLCASSLGKGLSNSPLHFGNGTRLTVT.

V gene TRBV5-8 combines with J gene TRBJ1-5, with D unclear. The CDR3 extends over 14 amino acids. Germline V CDR1 and CDR2: SGHTS, YDEGEE. V was cut by 2 bases and J by 6 bases, with 12 bases left in between. The CDR3 is CASSFRNIGQPQHF. The DNA of the CDR3 is TGTGCCAGCAGCTTCCGGAATATCGGTCAGCCCCAGCATTTT. Combining the CDR3 with reference TRBV5-8 and TRBJ1-5 gives the whole variable domain EAGVTQSPTHLIKTRGQQATLRCSPISGHTSVYWYQQALGLGLQFLLWYDEGEERNRGNFPPRFSGRQFPNYSSELNVNALELEDSALYLCASSFRNIGQPQHFGDGTRLSIL.

The chain combines TRBV5-1 with TRBJ2-4; 9 bases line up with TRBD1. CDR1 and CDR2 (germline): SGHRS, YFSETQ. This CDR3 spans 17 amino acids. The junction had 5 bases not matched to a gene; V was cut back by 1 base and J by 0 bases. The CDR3 region has the DNA TGCGCCAGCAGCTTGACTGGGACAGGGTCAGCCAAAAACATTCAGTACTTC. This sequence encodes CASSLTGTGSAKNIQYF.